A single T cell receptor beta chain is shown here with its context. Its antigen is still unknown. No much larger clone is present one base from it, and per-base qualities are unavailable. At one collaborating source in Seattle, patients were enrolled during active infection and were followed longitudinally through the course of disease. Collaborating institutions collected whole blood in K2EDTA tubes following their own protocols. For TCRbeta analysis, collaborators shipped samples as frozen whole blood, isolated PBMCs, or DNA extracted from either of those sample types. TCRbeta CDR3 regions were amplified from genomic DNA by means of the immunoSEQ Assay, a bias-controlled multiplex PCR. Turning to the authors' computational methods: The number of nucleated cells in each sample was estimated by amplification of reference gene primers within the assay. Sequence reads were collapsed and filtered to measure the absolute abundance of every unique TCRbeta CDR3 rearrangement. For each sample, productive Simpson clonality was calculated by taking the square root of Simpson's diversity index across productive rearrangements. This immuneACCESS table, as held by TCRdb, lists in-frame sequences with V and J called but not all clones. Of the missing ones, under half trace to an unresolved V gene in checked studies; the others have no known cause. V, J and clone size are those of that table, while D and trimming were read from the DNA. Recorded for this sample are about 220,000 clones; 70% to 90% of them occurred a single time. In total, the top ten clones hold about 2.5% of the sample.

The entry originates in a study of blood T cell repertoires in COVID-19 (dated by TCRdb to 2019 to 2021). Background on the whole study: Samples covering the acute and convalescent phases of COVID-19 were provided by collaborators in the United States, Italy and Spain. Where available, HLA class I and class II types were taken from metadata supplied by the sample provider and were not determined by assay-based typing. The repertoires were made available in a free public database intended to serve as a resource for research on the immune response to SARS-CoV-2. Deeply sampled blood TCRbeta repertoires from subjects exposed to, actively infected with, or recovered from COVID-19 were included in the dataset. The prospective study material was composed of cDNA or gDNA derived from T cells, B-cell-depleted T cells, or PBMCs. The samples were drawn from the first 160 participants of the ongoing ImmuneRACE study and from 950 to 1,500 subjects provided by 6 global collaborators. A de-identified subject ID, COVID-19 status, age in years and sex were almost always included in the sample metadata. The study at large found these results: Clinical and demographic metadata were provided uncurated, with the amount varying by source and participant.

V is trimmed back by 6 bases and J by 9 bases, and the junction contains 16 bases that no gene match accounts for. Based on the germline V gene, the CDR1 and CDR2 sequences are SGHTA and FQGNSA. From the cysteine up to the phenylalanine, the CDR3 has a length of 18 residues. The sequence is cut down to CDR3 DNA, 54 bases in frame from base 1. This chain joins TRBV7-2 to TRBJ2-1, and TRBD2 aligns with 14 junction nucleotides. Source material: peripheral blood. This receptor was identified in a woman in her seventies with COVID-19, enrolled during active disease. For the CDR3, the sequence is CASSLQGPGLAGAGEQFF. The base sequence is TGTGCCAGCAGTTTACAGGGCCCGGGACTAGCGGGAGCGGGTGAGCAGTTCTTC.